Presented here are 8 T cell receptor beta chains from one specimen sequenced in a study of cytomegalovirus exposure and HLA in healthy donors. With 60 Vbeta and 13 Jbeta primers, the PCR was carried out. Clones were read by immunoSEQ multiplex PCR, and TCRdb kept only the in-frame ones, dropping some. The sample records over 100,000 clones, almost 80% being singletons. The sequenced sample consisted of PBMCs. The receptors originated from a man in his 60s in good health and CMV-seropositive.

This chain connects TRBV9 to TRBJ1-3; TRBD1 matches at 7 bases. This CDR3 is 16 amino acids long. V shed 0 bases and J 2 bases; nucleotides not matched to a gene: 5. Germline V gives CDR1 SGDLS, CDR2 YYNGEE. The CDR3 DNA sequence: TGTGCCAGCAGCGTAGACAGGGGAACCGCTGGAAACACCATATATTTT. Translated: CASSVDRGTAGNTIYF.

The gene calls are TRBV18 and TRBJ1-4; D gene ambiguous. Trimming removed 8 bases at V and 0 bases at J, with 16 bases between. Per the germline V gene, CDR1 is KGHSH and CDR2 is LQKENI. The CDR3 consists of 16 residues. The CDR3 region has the DNA TGTGCCAGCGCCCCACGAGGGATTGCAACTAATGAAAAACTGTTTTTT. It encodes CASAPRGIATNEKLFF.

In the case of this clone: The same CDR3 can be traced to other DNA sequences in this sample. This chain uses TRBV6-1 with TRBJ1-5; TRBD1 might be the D (6 bases). Trimming took 0 bases from V and 4 from J, leaving 7 bases between them. Germline V gene sequence: CDR1 MNHNS, CDR2 SASEGT. This CDR3 region has 14 residues. In DNA form, the CDR3 reads TGTGCCAGCAGTGAAGCAGGGGGAAATCAGCCCCAGCATTTT. Its translation: CASSEAGGNQPQHF.

CDR3 sequence (DNA): TGTGCCTGGACCCCGGGGACAGGGGCCCGCGAGCAGTACTTC. Its protein product is CAWTPGTGAREQYF. The rearrangement joins TRBV30 to TRBJ2-7; TRBD1 aligns across 10 bases. The V gene's germline CDR1 is GTSNPN and CDR2 SVGIG (reference sequence). After removal of 4 bases from V and 6 bases from J, the junction contained 9 bases not matched to a gene. The CDR3 loop spans 14 amino acids.

The CDR3 sequence is CASTIDPAGTDTQYF. The CDR3 DNA sequence: TGTGCCAGCACAATAGACCCGGCCGGGACAGATACGCAGTATTTT. V and J are TRBV27 and TRBJ2-3; D is undetermined. This CDR3 has 15 amino acids. Per germline, CDR1 MNHEY and CDR2 SMNVEV (reference sequence). V shed 7 bases and J shed 3 bases, with 17 bases lying between them.

The chain links TRBV6-5 to TRBJ1-3; TRBD1 matches 7 bases. This CDR3 has 15 amino acids. J was trimmed by 2 bases and V by 6 bases; bases with no gene match: 7. From germline, CDR1 is MNHEY and CDR2 SVGAGI. CDR3 sequence (DNA): TGTGCCAGCAGATCAGGGGGTGTTGCTGGAAACACCATATATTTT. Its protein is CASRSGGVAGNTIYF.

This clone appeared once. The V and J genes are TRBV6-5 and TRBJ1-6; TRBD1 aligns across 8 bases. The CDR3 runs to 15 residues. Germline CDR1 is MNHEY and CDR2 is SVGAGI. Trimming cost V 0 bases and J 6 bases; bases outside gene matches: 1. The CDR3 coding sequence is TGTGCCAGCAGTTACTCACAGGGGGGTAATTCACCCCTCCACTTT. Amino acid sequence: CASSYSQGGNSPLHF.

This chain links TRBV19 with TRBJ1-5; maybe TRBD1 (6 bases). V lost 5 bases, J lost 2 bases, and 10 bases lay in between. The CDR3 loop spans 14 amino acids. Germline V gives CDR1 LNHDA, CDR2 SQIVND (reference sequence). In DNA form, the CDR3 reads TGTGCCAGTAGTTCCTCAGGGGGCAATCAGCCCCAGCATTTT. As protein: CASSSSGGNQPQHF.